This is a list of T cell receptor beta chains from one sample in a study of molecular identifiers for immune sequencing clone quantification. TCRdb re-analysed the PCR reads in MiXCR, keeping a single row per CDR3 protein. The sample includes some 580,000 distinct CDR3 sequences, about 25% of them seen just once. Sequences were obtained from naive CD8+ T cells from blood, with Jurkat cell RNA spiked in. Receptors were obtained from a human donor in good health. Some libraries in this study had Jurkat cell RNA spiked in. Each CDR3 is given with its conserved first and last residue. A clone size is listed for some rows: how often the clone was seen (once, few, many), or a class if it is expanded.

clone_size	v_call	j_call	cdr3_aa
-	TRBV10-2	TRBJ1-2	CASTKTGTPSHYGYTF
-	TRBV14	TRBJ2-1	CASSHTGISFSYNEQFF
-	TRBV9	TRBJ2-5	CASSVGGSSGSGEETQYF
few	TRBV5-6	TRBJ2-7	CASGTTGLSYEQYF
few	TRBV27	TRBJ1-5	CASRTGVSNQPQHF
many	TRBV7-3	TRBJ2-1	CASSHTGTPSNEQFF
-	TRBV20-1	TRBJ2-2	CSARPYLHANTGELFF
few	TRBV4-3	TRBJ2-2	CASSQSDYLAELFF
-	TRBV24-1	TRBJ2-1	CATSDLTGLNEQFF
many	TRBV11-2	TRBJ2-1	CASSLELYNEQFF
many	TRBV6-5	TRBJ1-1	CASSTLLRQPPSYGTEAFF
-	TRBV19	TRBJ2-1	CASSMWTGTYNEQFF
few	TRBV4-3	TRBJ2-1	CASSQEVAGVNYNEQFF
few	TRBV27	TRBJ2-5	CASSSLGPKETQYF
-	TRBV19	TRBJ2-7	CASSIGGGGYEQYF
few	TRBV6-5	TRBJ1-2	CASSLGTGGALYGYTF
many	TRBV7-6	TRBJ2-5	CASSSLAGEGETQYF
-	TRBV6-5	TRBJ1-3	CASSYYSGAGSGNTIYF
few	TRBV28	TRBJ1-2	CASSLQGAEAFGYTF
many	TRBV19	TRBJ2-7	CASSISSGGTYEQYF
many	TRBV20-1	TRBJ2-7	CSARDWDSSEQYF
-	TRBV7-8	TRBJ2-1	CASSARDVVHEQFF
few	TRBV6-5	TRBJ2-7	CTSAAGQGYEQYF
-	TRBV12-3/TRBV12-4	TRBJ2-5	CASSFPGQEKTQYF
-	TRBV12-3/TRBV12-4	TRBJ2-5	CASSLEVLAANQETQYF
-	TRBV12-3/TRBV12-4	TRBJ2-5	CVSSFPGTETQYF
few	TRBV6-5	TRBJ1-6	CASSISGTNSPLHF
many	TRBV12-3/TRBV12-4	TRBJ2-3	CASSLISGTDTQYF
-	TRBV7-6	TRBJ2-1	CASSLGGVNEQFF
-	TRBV20-1	TRBJ1-5	CSARDWVGSNQPQHF
-	TRBV5-3	TRBJ2-7	CASSKGQGGSYEQYF
few	TRBV9	TRBJ2-1	CASSVAERENEQFF
many	TRBV6-5	TRBJ2-3	CASMRLAGGTDTQYF
few	TRBV6-2/TRBV6-3	TRBJ2-2	CASSYSMGNTGELFF
-	TRBV7-8	TRBJ1-1	CASSSDREILDTEAFF
few	TRBV6-1	TRBJ2-1	CASSEPDRVVEQFF
many	TRBV20-1	TRBJ2-7	CSAASSGRAYEQYF
-	TRBV5-3	TRBJ1-1	CASSLLVTGRNTEAFF
-	TRBV7-3	TRBJ2-1	CASSPGAGGVNEQFF
few	TRBV6-1	TRBJ2-1	CASSEYPLAEATYNEQFF
-	TRBV20-1	TRBJ1-1	CSASLRDTLNTEAFF
many	TRBV28	TRBJ2-2	CASSPQGQATGELFF
many	TRBV7-6	TRBJ2-3	CASSRKTGRGRTDTQYF
many	TRBV4-3	TRBJ2-3	CASSQDAGNTDTQYF
-	TRBV10-3	TRBJ2-7	CAIGTGDSYEQYF
-	TRBV7-9	TRBJ2-5	CASSPPLAAYQESQYF
-	TRBV4-3	TRBJ1-5	CASGQGMGDSAPQHF
many	TRBV12-3/TRBV12-4	TRBJ2-3	CASSFTERDDTQYF
many	TRBV4-3	TRBJ2-2	CASSQGPEKTGELFF
many	TRBV6-2/TRBV6-3	TRBJ2-5	CASSYLGGTQETQYF
-	TRBV3-1	TRBJ2-3	CASSTRDSTDTQYF
-	TRBV5-1	TRBJ2-5	CASSYSGRPQEPQYF
-	TRBV4-3	TRBJ2-1	CASSHVLSSYNEQFF
few	TRBV19	TRBJ1-5	CATLDTRDSNQPQHF
many	TRBV12-3/TRBV12-4	TRBJ2-2	CASSPPTGRGTGELFF
few	TRBV27	TRBJ2-4	CASSLSGQGFTKNIQYF
few	TRBV5-6	TRBJ1-6	CASSFGAGSPLHF
-	TRBV29-1	TRBJ2-1	CSVVGLAGVDEQFF
-	TRBV12-3/TRBV12-4	TRBJ2-5	CASSYRGREETQYF
-	TRBV6-5	TRBJ2-2	CASSYSGVGGKAGELFF